This TCR beta chain emerged from a study of HIV-infected patients and healthy controls. Reverse transcription used 450 to 650 ng RNA and constant-region primers for alpha and beta. Alpha and beta chain libraries were made separately by chain-specific third strand synthesis with multiplexing indices. MiXCR, run by TCRdb on the 5' RACE reads, gives a single entry per CDR3 protein. The sample shows under 20,000 distinct CDR3 sequences, 5.5% of them seen only once. No cell fractionation was done, so the repertoire covers all unsorted peripheral blood T cells. CDR1 DFQATT and CDR2 SNEGSKA come from the germline V gene (reference sequence). The J segment lost 6 bases and the V segment lost 3 bases, leaving 8 bases of the junction unmatched. CDR3 length: 15 amino acids.

Material: blood. V is TRBV20-1 and J is TRBJ2-2; 9 nucleotides align to TRBD1. This sequence was found in an adult in good health. The CDR3 sequence is CSARPGQGYAGELFF. CDR3 in DNA: TGCAGTGCTAGGCCGGGACAGGGCTATGCCGGGGAGCTGTTTTTT.